This TCR beta chain derives from a study of CD8+CD57+ T cells in acquired aplastic anemia. Study-wide points: Comparison of patients with controls identified around 30 shared CD8+ CDR3 sequences.

All sequencing subjects had displayed CD8+CD57+ cell expansion on flow cytometry. The blood sampling took place in patients who had so far received no therapy. V shed 0 bases and J shed 2 bases, with 11 bases lying between them. The CDR3 spans 15 residues. CDR1 is SGHTA, CDR2 FQGNSA, per germline. TCR beta VDJ combinations and CDR3 sequences were profiled from genomic DNA. TCRdb re-called the reads with MiXCR, one entry per CDR3 protein. Here the sample spans some 200,000 distinct CDR3 sequences, 40% to 55% being singletons. Comments on this clonotype: The antigen remains undetermined.

V usage is TRBV7-2 and J usage is TRBJ2-7; D may correspond to TRBD1 or TRBD2 (5 bases each). This receptor was taken from a human donor with aplastic anemia. The source material was sorted CD4+, CD8+, or CD8+CD57+ T cells (not recorded which) from PBMCs. The CDR3, as DNA: TGTGCCAGCAGCTTAGCAGGGGTCGGGACCTACGAGCAGTACTTC. Protein product: CASSLAGVGTYEQYF.